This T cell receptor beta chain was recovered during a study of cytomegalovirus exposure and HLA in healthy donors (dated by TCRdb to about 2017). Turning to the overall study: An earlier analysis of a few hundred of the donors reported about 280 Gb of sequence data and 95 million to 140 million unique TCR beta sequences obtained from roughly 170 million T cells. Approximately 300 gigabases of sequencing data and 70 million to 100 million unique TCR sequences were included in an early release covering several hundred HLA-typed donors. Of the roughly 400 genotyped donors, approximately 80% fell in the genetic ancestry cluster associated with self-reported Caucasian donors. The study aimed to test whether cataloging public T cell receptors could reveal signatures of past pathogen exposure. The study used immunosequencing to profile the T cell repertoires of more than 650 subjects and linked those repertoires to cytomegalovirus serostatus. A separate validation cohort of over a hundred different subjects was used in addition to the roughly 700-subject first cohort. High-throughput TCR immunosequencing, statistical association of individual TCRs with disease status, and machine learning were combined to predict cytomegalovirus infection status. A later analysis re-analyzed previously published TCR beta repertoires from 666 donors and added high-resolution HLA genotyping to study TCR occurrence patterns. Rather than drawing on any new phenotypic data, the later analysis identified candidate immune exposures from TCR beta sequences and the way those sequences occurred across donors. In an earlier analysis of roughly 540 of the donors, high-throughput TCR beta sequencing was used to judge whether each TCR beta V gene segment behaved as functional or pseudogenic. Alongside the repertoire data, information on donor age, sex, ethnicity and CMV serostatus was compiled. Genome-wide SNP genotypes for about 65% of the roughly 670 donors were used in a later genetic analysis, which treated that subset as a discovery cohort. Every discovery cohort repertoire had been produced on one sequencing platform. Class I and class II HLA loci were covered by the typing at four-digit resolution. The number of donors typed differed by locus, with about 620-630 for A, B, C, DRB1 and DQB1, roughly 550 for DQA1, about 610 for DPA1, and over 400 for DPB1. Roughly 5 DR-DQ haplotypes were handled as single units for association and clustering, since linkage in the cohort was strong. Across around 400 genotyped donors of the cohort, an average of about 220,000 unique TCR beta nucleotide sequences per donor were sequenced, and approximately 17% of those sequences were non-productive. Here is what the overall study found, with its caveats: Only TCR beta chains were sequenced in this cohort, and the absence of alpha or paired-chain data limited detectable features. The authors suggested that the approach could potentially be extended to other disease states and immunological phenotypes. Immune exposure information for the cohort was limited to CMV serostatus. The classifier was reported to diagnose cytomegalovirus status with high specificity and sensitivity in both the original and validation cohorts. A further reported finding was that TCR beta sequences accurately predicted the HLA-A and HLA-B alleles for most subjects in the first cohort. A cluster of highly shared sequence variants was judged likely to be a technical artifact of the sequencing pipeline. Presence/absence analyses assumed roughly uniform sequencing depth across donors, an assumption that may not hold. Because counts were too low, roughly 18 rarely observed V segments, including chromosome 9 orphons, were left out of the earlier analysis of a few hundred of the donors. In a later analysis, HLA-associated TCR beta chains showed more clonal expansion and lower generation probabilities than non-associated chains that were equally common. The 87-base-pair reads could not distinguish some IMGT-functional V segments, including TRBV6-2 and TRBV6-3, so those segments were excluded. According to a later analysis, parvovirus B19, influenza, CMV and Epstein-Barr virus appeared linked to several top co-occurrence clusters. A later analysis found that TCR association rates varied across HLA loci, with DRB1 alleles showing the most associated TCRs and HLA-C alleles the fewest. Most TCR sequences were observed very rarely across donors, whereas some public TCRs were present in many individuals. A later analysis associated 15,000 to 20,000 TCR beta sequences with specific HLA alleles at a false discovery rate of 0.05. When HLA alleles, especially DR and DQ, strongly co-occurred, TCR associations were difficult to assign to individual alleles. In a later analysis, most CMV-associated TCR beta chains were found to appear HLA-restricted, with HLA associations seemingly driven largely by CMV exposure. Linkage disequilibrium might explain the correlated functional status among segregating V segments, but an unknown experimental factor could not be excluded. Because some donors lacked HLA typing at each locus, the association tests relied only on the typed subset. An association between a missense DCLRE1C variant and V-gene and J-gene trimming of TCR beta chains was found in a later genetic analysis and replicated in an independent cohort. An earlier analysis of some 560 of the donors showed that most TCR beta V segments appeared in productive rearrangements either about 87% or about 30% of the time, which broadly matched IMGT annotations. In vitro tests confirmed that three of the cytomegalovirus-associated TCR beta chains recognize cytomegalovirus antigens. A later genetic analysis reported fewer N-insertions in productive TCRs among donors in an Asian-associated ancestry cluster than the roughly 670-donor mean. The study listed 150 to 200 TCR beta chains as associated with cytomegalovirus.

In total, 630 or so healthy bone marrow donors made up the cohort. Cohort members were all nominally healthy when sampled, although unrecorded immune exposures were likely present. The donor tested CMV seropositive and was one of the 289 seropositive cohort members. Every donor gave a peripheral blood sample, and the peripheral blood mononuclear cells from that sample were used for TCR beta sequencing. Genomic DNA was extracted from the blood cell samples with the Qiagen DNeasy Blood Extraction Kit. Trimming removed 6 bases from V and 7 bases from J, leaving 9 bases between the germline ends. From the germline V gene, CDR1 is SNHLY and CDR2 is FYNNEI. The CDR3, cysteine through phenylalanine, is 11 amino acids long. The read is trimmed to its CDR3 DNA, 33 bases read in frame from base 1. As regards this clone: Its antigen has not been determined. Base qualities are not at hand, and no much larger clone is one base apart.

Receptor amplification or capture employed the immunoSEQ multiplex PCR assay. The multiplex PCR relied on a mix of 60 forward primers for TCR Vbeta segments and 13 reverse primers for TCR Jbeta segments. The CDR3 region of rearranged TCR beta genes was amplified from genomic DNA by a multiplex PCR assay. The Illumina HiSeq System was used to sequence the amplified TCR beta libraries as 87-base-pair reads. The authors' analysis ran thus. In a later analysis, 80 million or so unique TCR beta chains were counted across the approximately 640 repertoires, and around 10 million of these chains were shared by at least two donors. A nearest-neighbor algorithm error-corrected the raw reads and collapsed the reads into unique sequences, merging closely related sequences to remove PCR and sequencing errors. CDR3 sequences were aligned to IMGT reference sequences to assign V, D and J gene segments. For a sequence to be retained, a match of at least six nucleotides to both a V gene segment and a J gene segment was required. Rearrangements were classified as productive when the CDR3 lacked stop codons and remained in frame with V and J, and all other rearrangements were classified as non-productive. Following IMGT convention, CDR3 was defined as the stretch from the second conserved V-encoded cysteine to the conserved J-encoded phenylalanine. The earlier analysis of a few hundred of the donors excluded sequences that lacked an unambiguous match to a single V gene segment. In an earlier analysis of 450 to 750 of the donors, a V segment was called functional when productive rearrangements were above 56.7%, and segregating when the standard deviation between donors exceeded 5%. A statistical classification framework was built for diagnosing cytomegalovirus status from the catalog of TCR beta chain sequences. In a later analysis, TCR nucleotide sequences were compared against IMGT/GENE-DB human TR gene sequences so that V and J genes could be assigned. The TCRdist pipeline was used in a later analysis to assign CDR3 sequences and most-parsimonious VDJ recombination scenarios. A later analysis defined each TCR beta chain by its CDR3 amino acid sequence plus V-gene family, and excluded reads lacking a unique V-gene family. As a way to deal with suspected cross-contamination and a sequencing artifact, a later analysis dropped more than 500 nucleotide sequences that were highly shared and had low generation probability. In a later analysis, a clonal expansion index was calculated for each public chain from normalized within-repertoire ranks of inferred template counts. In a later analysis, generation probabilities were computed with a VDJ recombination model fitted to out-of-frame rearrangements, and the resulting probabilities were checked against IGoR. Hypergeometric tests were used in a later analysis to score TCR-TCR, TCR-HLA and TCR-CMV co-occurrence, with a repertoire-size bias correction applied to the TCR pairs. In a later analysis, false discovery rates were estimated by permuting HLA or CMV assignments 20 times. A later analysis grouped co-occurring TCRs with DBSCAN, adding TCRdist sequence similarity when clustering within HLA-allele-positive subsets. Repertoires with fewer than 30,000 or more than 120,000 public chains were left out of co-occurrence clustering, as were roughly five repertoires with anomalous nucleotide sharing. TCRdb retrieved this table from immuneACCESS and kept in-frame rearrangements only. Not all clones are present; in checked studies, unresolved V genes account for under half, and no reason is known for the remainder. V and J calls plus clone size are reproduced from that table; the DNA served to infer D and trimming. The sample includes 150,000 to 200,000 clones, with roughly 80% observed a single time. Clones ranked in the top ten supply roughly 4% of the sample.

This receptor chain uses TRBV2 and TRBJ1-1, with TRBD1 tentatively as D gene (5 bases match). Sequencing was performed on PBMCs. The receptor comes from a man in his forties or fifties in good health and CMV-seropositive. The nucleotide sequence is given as TGTGCCAGCAGCGGGACTTATGAAGCTTTCTTT. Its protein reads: CASSGTYEAFF.